This passage covers 25 T cell receptor beta chains from one sample sequenced in a study of T cells in Graves' hyperthyroidism and ophthalmopathy. Amplification of TCR beta CDR3 regions was performed using RNA transcripts as template. Initially, a first-round RT-PCR of the TCR CDR3 employed the HTBI primer set. Via MiXCR, TCRdb re-called the multiplex PCR reads, giving one row per CDR3 protein. The sample shows 340,000 or so distinct CDR3 sequences, roughly a fifth of them seen only once. The sequencing input was blood. All receptors derive from a woman aged 45-65 years with Graves' hyperthyroidism.

This clonotype was counted a few times. The rearrangement uses TRBV7-6 and TRBJ1-3; D is perhaps TRBD1 (6 bases). Germline V gene lookup returns CDR1 SGHVS and CDR2 FNYEAQ. The CDR3 extends over 15 amino acids. With 5 bases removed from V and 1 base from J, the gap between germline ends came to 12 bases. Here the CDR3 reads CASSPQQGSGNTIYF. The DNA for the CDR3 is TGTGCCAGCAGCCCTCAACAGGGATCTGGAAACACCATATATTTT. Full variable domain (rest looked up from reference TRBV7-6 and TRBJ1-3): GAGVSQSPRYKVTKRGQDVALRCDPISGHVSLYWYRQALGQGPEFLTYFNYEAQQDKSGLPNDRFSAERPEGSISTLTIQRTEQRDSAMYRCASSPQQGSGNTIYFGEGSWLTVV.

In this sample, this clonotype turned up a few times. J is TRBJ1-1 and V is TRBV29-1, with D uncertain. Per germline, CDR1 SQVTM and CDR2 ANQGSEA. CDR3 length equals 13 residues. V lost 0 bases, J lost 9 bases, and 14 bases lay in between. The CDR3 reads CSVEDFALGQAFF. As DNA, the CDR3 is TGCAGCGTTGAAGATTTTGCACTCGGGCAAGCTTTCTTT. Based on the CDR3 plus reference TRBV29-1 and TRBJ1-1, the full variable domain is SAVISQKPSRDICQRGTSLTIQCQVDSQVTMMFWYRQQPGQSLTLIATANQGSEATYESGFVIDKFPISRPNLTFSTLTVSNMSPEDSSIYLCSVEDFALGQAFFGQGTRLTVV.

The DNA for the CDR3 is TGTGCCAGCAGCGTAGTTACTAGCGGGAGGGTTGAGCAGTTCTTC. Its protein product is CASSVVTSGRVEQFF. The chain uses TRBV9 and TRBJ2-1; TRBD2 matches 13 bases. Germline-derived CDR1 and CDR2 are SGDLS and YYNGEE. The CDR3 extends over 15 amino acids. The junction had 3 bases not matched to a gene; V was cut back by 0 bases and J by 9 bases.

This clonotype appeared many times. This chain links TRBV6-1 with TRBJ2-4; weak D call: TRBD1 (5 bases). The germline CDR1 and CDR2 sequences are MNHNS and SASEGT. Trimming cost V 6 bases and J 0 bases, with 18 bases left between them. The CDR3 runs to 17 residues. The CDR3 spells CASRHQGAGLAKNIQYF. CDR3 nucleotides: TGTGCCAGCAGACACCAGGGTGCCGGGCTAGCCAAAAACATTCAGTACTTC.

This clonotype was observed at least ten times. The chain carries TRBV27 and TRBJ2-3, with no clear D. The CDR3 has 12 amino acids. V was shortened by 8 bases and J by 4 bases, with 10 bases between the two germline ends. In germline, CDR1 is MNHEY, CDR2 SMNVEV (reference sequence). This chain's CDR3 is CASGPLADTQYF. The CDR3 bases are TGTGCCAGCGGACCGCTGGCAGATACGCAGTATTTT.

This clonotype occurred many times. The chain combines TRBV28 with TRBJ2-1; 11 positions agree with TRBD2. V trimming: 6 bases; J trimming: 7 bases; junction bases outside the gene matches: 11. This CDR3 comprises 16 residues. Germline CDR1 is MDHEN and CDR2 is SYDVKM. CDR3 loop: CASSQVGGLAANEQFF. The CDR3 nucleotides are TGTGCCAGCAGCCAGGTCGGGGGACTAGCGGCAAATGAGCAGTTCTTC.

This clonotype has just a few counts. The chain employs TRBV19 and TRBJ1-1; D is uncertain. The germline V gene has CDR1 LNHDA and CDR2 SQIVND (reference sequence). V was pared by 5 bases and J by 5 bases, with 15 bases between. The CDR3 is 14 residues long. CDR3 sequence reads: CASSQPLSRTEAFF. The CDR3 DNA reads as TGTGCCAGTAGTCAACCGCTATCAAGGACTGAAGCTTTCTTT.

This clonotype was found many times. The V call is TRBV3-1, the J call TRBJ2-7; possibly TRBD1 or TRBD2 for D (5 bases each). Germline V gene sequence: CDR1 LGHDT, CDR2 YNNKEL (reference sequence). The V end was cut by 1 base, the J end by 0 bases, with 13 bases between. The CDR3 runs to 16 residues. The CDR3 nucleotides are TGTGCCAGCAGCCAAGCAGGGACCGTCAGCTCCTACGAGCAGTACTTC. This sequence encodes CASSQAGTVSSYEQYF.

There are many counts of this clonotype. This chain links TRBV30 with TRBJ2-7; D perhaps matches TRBD1 (7 bases). Germline V gene sequence: CDR1 GTSNPN, CDR2 SVGIG (reference sequence). The CDR3 spans 12 residues. With 2 bases removed from V and 6 bases from J, the gap between germline ends came to 11 bases. The DNA for the CDR3 is TGTGCCTGGAGTCGACAGGGACTCGAGCAGTACTTC. This sequence encodes CAWSRQGLEQYF.

This chain links TRBV12-3 or TRBV12-4 with TRBJ2-7, with 10 positions matching TRBD1. The CDR3 runs 15 residues. J was trimmed by 4 bases and V by 3 bases; bases with no gene match: 6. The CDR3, as DNA: TGTGCCAGCAGTTTCGTCGGGACAGGGGAGTACGAGCAGTACTTC. It yields the protein CASSFVGTGEYEQYF.

J is TRBJ2-2 and V is TRBV24-1; 7 bases align to TRBD2. CDR1 is KGHDR, CDR2 SFDVKD, per germline. The CDR3 is made up of 16 amino acids. With 1 base clipped from V and 0 bases from J, the junction kept 1 base outside the gene matches. As DNA, the CDR3 is TGTGCCACCAGTGATTTCGGGGGGACGAACACCGGGGAGCTGTTTTTT. Translation: CATSDFGGTNTGELFF.

Many counts were recorded for this clonotype. The V and J genes are TRBV28 and TRBJ2-7, with 9 positions matching TRBD1. Trimming at V came to 5 bases and at J to 2 bases, leaving 7 bases not matched to a gene. The CDR3 length is 15 residues. Germline V lookup: CDR1 MDHEN, CDR2 SYDVKM. The CDR3 loop is CASSLSGTGTYEQYF. The CDR3 region has the DNA TGTGCCAGCAGTCTATCCGGGACAGGGACCTACGAGCAGTACTTC.

This sequence joins TRBV9 and TRBJ2-1; D is possibly TRBD2 (6 bases). Germline CDR1 and CDR2: SGDLS and YYNGEE. The CDR3 has 15 residues. Trimming stripped 0 bases from V and 2 bases from J, with 9 bases between. CDR3 region: CASSVGERAYNEQFF. The CDR3 DNA sequence: TGTGCCAGCAGCGTAGGGGAGCGGGCCTACAATGAGCAGTTCTTC.

This clonotype was observed a few times. A much bigger clone sits one base away, suggesting this may be a read error. The chain has TRBV12-3 or TRBV12-4 and TRBJ2-2; no clear D. V was shortened by 4 bases and J by 2 bases, with 11 bases between the two germline ends. There are 15 residues in the CDR3. The CDR3 here is CASSSLLRNTGELFF. CDR3 DNA: TGTGCCAGCAGTTCGCTCCTGAGAAACACCGGGGAGCTGTTTTTT.

This clonotype was counted a few times. This chain connects TRBV20-1 to TRBJ1-2; unclear D gene. Looked up from germline, CDR1 is DFQATT and CDR2 is SNEGSKA (reference sequence). V was shortened by 4 bases and J by 4 bases, with 10 bases between the two germline ends. The CDR3 covers 12 residues. DNA of the CDR3: TGCAGTGCTACCGGGGAGTCCTATGGCTACACCTTC. This encodes CSATGESYGYTF.

This sequence joins TRBV6-1 and TRBJ2-3; the D call may be TRBD1 or TRBD2 (5 bases each). The germline V gene encodes CDR1 MNHNS and CDR2 SASEGT. The CDR3 contains 15 residues. With 4 bases removed from V and 0 bases from J, the gap between germline ends came to 11 bases. DNA of the CDR3: TGTGCCAGCAGTGCTGGGGGATCTAGCACAGATACGCAGTATTTT. This gives the protein CASSAGGSSTDTQYF.

The chain uses TRBV20-1 and TRBJ2-7; tentatively, D is TRBD1 (6 bases). Trimming took 5 bases from V and 2 from J, leaving 19 bases between them. CDR3 length: 15 residues. Germline lookup yields CDR1 DFQATT and CDR2 SNEGSKA (reference sequence). DNA of the CDR3: TGCAGTGCTGGAGCATCTACAGGGAGTACCTACGAGCAGTACTTC. It is translated as CSAGASTGSTYEQYF.

This chain links TRBV28 with TRBJ1-4; perhaps TRBD1 as D (5 bases). Germline assignment: CDR1 MDHEN and CDR2 SYDVKM. Trimming shortened V by 6 bases and J by 13 bases, and 15 bases separated the two germline ends. The CDR3 is 12 amino acids. The CDR3 sequence: CASRSGWMTLFF. In nucleotides, the CDR3 is TGTGCCAGCAGGTCAGGGTGGATGACACTGTTTTTT. Filled out from reference TRBV28 and TRBJ1-4, the complete variable domain reads DVKVTQSSRYLVKRTGEKVFLECVQDMDHENMFWYRQDPGLGLRLIYFSYDVKMKEKGDIPEGYSVSREKKERFSLILESASTNQTSMYLCASRSGWMTLFFGSGTQLSVL.

The V call is TRBV10-3, the J call TRBJ2-7, with TRBD2 identical over 8 bases. CDR1 and CDR2 from the germline V gene are ENHRY and SYGVKD. CDR3 length: 15 amino acids. Unmatched junction bases numbered 11, after V lost 7 bases and J lost 3 bases. This CDR3 is CAIKDGGGENYEQYF. In nucleotides, the CDR3 is TGTGCCATCAAGGACGGGGGGGGGGAAAACTACGAGCAGTACTTC.

In this sample, this clonotype turned up a few times. The chain carries TRBV5-8 and TRBJ2-5; D call uncertain. This CDR3 is built from 14 residues. CDR1 and CDR2 (germline): SGHTS, YDEGEE. Trimming left V 6 bases short and J 4 bases short, with 16 bases between. In nucleotides, the CDR3 is TGTGCCAGCACGGGTCTATCTCCCGGAGAGACCCAGTACTTC. This sequence encodes CASTGLSPGETQYF.

V is TRBV12-3 or TRBV12-4 and J is TRBJ1-1; D call uncertain. Trimming left V 6 bases short and J 8 bases short, with 10 bases between. The CDR3 sequence is 11 residues long. CDR3 amino acids: CASREDGEAFF. The CDR3 bases are TGTGCCAGCAGGGAAGACGGAGAAGCTTTCTTT.

V gene TRBV28 combines with J gene TRBJ2-7; D unclear. Trimming cost V 2 bases and J 2 bases, with 10 bases left between them. CDR3 length: 14 amino acids. In germline, CDR1 is MDHEN, CDR2 SYDVKM. CDR3 in DNA: TGTGCCAGCAGTTTAGAGACGGGCACCTACGAGCAGTACTTC. Encoded protein: CASSLETGTYEQYF.

This clonotype was detected ten times or more. The chain joins TRBV4-1 to TRBJ2-7, with 8 positions matching TRBD1. V lost 0 bases and J lost 1; bases outside the gene matches: 5. The CDR3 is made up of 16 amino acids. Per the germline V gene, CDR1 is MGHRA and CDR2 is YSYEKL. CDR3 in DNA: TGCGCCAGCAGCCAAGATTCTGGACAGGGATCCTACGAGCAGTACTTC. Its protein product is CASSQDSGQGSYEQYF.

Ten or more counts support this clonotype. The chain combines TRBV20-1 with TRBJ2-3, with D perhaps TRBD2 (7 bases). The CDR3 is made up of 16 amino acids. Germline V lookup: CDR1 DFQATT, CDR2 SNEGSKA (reference sequence). Trimming pared 0 bases from V and 3 bases from J, leaving 16 bases between. The CDR3 sequence is CSARDRGGVRTDTQYF. Written as DNA, the CDR3 is TGCAGTGCTAGAGATCGCGGGGGCGTGAGGACAGATACGCAGTATTTT.

Comments on this clonotype: A much larger clonotype is one base distant, so this may be a read error. The chain carries TRBV2 and TRBJ2-1; 11 bases match TRBD2. CDR1 is SNHLY, CDR2 FYNNEI, per germline. The CDR3 sequence is 15 residues long. After removal of 6 bases from V and 6 bases from J, the junction contained 7 bases not matched to a gene. In DNA form, the CDR3 reads TGTGCCAGCAGACCCACTAGCGGGAGCTGCAATGAGCAGTTCTTC. Translation: CASRPTSGSCNEQFF.